This record concerns one TCR beta chain sequence. Adult Caucasians living in Nashville, Tennessee made up all of the donors. Genomic DNA, for the unsorted samples, came from 80 million to 100 million PBMCs. After removal of 2 bases from V and 9 bases from J, the junction contained 5 bases not matched to a gene. The CDR3 runs 13 residues. Germline-derived CDR1 and CDR2 are GTSNPN and SVGIG (reference sequence). Using ten immunoSEQ deep assay plates, investigators sequenced unsorted PBMC DNA. Some clones are missing from TCRdb's copy, which holds only in-frame ones; the method was immunoSEQ multiplex PCR. The profile shows approximately 460,000 clones, around 77% of them singletons. This specimen belongs to a study of shared clonotypes between healthy human individuals. Looking at the study overall: The donor pool was made up of a couple of women and three men aged 18 to 49.

The source is a woman aged 40-49 years in good health. Some clones in this sample may be carry-over from other donors' samples. V and J are TRBV30 and TRBJ1-5; 9 bases agree with TRBD1. The material sequenced was PBMCs. This chain's CDR3 is CAWSRDRVTPQHF. The CDR3 DNA sequence: TGTGCCTGGAGTCGGGACAGGGTTACGCCCCAGCATTTT.